The 8 T cell receptor beta chains presented below share a single source sample, sequenced in a study of metastatic and nonmetastatic thyroid tumors. Among the patients, none had received any treatment before thyroid surgery. With MiXCR, TCRdb called clones anew from the PCR reads. The sample includes fewer than 35,000 clones, 15% to 20% seen only once; the top ten take over 10%. Specimen: blood. These receptors were obtained from a male donor with papillary thyroid cancer or a benign thyroid nodule (not recorded which). Some clones in this sample may be carry-over from other donors' samples.

This clone was counted ten times or more. The chain is built from TRBV20-1 and TRBJ1-6, with no clear D. This CDR3 is built from 14 residues. The V gene's germline CDR1 is DFQATT and CDR2 SNEGSKA (reference sequence). Trimming stripped 0 bases from V and 6 bases from J, with 9 bases between. The CDR3: CSAREVPVNSPLHF. For the CDR3, the DNA is TGCAGTGCTAGAGAGGTACCGGTTAATTCACCCCTCCACTTT.

This clone was observed at least ten times. The gene calls are TRBV3-1 and TRBJ1-2; D unclear. Germline CDR1 and CDR2: LGHDT and YNNKEL (reference sequence). This CDR3 spans 16 amino acids. The V gene lost 1 base and the J gene lost 8 bases, with 20 bases spanning the gap. CDR3 region: CASSQVRVGIARGYTF. CDR3 coding DNA: TGTGCCAGCAGCCAAGTACGGGTAGGGATCGCGCGGGGCTACACCTTC.

This clone was counted many times. The V and J genes are TRBV4-1 and TRBJ1-6; D gene ambiguous. With 4 bases removed from V and 2 bases from J, the gap between germline ends came to 9 bases. Germline values: CDR1 MGHRA, CDR2 YSYEKL. The CDR3 contains 15 residues. For the CDR3, the DNA is TGCGCCAGCAGCCCGATTTTGGCCTATAATTCACCCCTCCACTTT. This encodes CASSPILAYNSPLHF.

In this sample, this clone is medium-sized (0.01 to 0.1%). The chain carries TRBV10-1 and TRBJ2-7; D is possibly TRBD2 (5 bases). The germline gives CDR1 WNHNN, CDR2 SYGVQD (reference sequence). V lost 2 bases and J 9 bases, leaving 17 bases between the germline ends. The CDR3 spans 14 residues. The CDR3 nucleotides are TGCGCCAGCAGTGAGCTCCACAGAGCGGATAGGCAGTACTTC. Encoded protein: CASSELHRADRQYF.

This clone was seen a handful of times. This may arise from a read error, as a much more abundant clone is one base away. The chain joins TRBV5-1 to TRBJ2-5; perhaps TRBD2 as D (5 bases). The germline V gene has CDR1 SGHRS and CDR2 YFSETQ. There are 15 residues in the CDR3. DNA of the CDR3: TGCGCCAACAGCTTGGTCTCGGGGAGTGGAGAGACCCAGTACTTC. It is translated as CANSLVSGSGETQYF.

The sample holds a few counts of this clone. This sequence joins TRBV27 and TRBJ2-1; no firm D call. The CDR3 has 13 residues. V lost 3 bases to trimming and J lost 7 bases, with 10 bases between them. Germline V gene data show CDR1 as MNHEY and CDR2 as SMNVEV (reference sequence). This chain's CDR3 is CASSFSNRNEQFF. The CDR3 bases are TGTGCCAGCAGTTTTTCTAATAGGAATGAGCAGTTCTTC.

This clone was detected many times. The rearrangement joins TRBV7-9 to TRBJ2-5; D remains unclear. The germline V gene has CDR1 SEHNR and CDR2 FQNEAQ (reference sequence). V lost 1 base and J lost 5, with 14 bases in between. The CDR3 has 15 amino acids. The CDR3 loop is CASSLGASGVETQYF. The CDR3 DNA follows: TGTGCCAGCAGCTTAGGAGCAAGTGGTGTCGAGACCCAGTACTTC.

The sample holds many counts of this clone. This chain connects TRBV7-2 to TRBJ1-5; D is undetermined. The CDR3 extends over 15 amino acids. With 3 bases removed from V and 1 base from J, the gap between germline ends came to 10 bases. The germline V gene encodes CDR1 SGHTA and CDR2 FQGNSA. CDR3 sequence (DNA): TGTGCCAGCAGCTTCGGTTCTTTGAGCAATCAGCCCCAGCATTTT. Translating it yields CASSFGSLSNQPQHF.